This T cell receptor (beta chain) was observed in a study of regulatory T cells in long-lasting Graves disease. Time point here: persistent/refractory GD, antithyroid drugs over 5 years with positive TRAb. The TCR library was prepared using RNA isolated from PBMCs. Nine milliliters of peripheral blood were taken and placed in EDTA tubes. Arm-PCR of CDR3 regions and iRepertoire HTBI primers were used to build TCR beta libraries. TCRdb independently ran MiXCR on the multiplex PCR reads; one entry per CDR3 protein. Found here are roughly 300,000 distinct CDR3 sequences, roughly a fifth of them singletons; the top ten hold roughly three fifths. Regarding this clonotype: This may stem from a read error, because a much larger clone lies one nucleotide away.

Trimming stripped 8 bases from V and 9 bases from J, with 14 bases between. The germline V gene encodes CDR1 MDHEN and CDR2 SYDVKM. This CDR3 is 12 amino acids long. This chain uses TRBV28 with TRBJ2-4; D uncertain. This specimen consisted of peripheral blood mononuclear cells (PBMCs), obtained when the disease was refractory, from a patient treated with antithyroid drugs. The source of this sequence is a female donor with Graves disease. CDR3 loop: CASGLPVGIQYF. CDR3 DNA: TGTGCCAGCGGCCTGCCAGTGGGCATTCAGTACTTC.